This TCR beta chain was recorded in a study of T-cell memory formation after mild COVID-19 (TCRdb year 2021). Regarding the study in general: TCR sequence clusters from the two donors were found to be largely donor specific. In a couple of donors, T-cell clones that expanded and contracted after mild COVID-19 were followed by sequencing TCRalpha and TCRbeta repertoires longitudinally. The cohort comprised two young, previously healthy adult volunteers, one female and one male.

Ficoll-Paque density gradient centrifugation was used to isolate PBMCs. This clonotype was counted between two and nine times. No cognate antigen has been identified for it. Nothing much larger sits one base from this clone, and base qualities are not available. Including the terminal cysteine and phenylalanine, the CDR3 comprises 12 residues. The retained sequence is limited to the CDR3, 36 bases, with the frame set at the first base. V and J lose 3 bases and 3 bases, and a span of 9 bases separates them. Sequences GTSNPN (CDR1) and SVGIG (CDR2) are obtained from the germline V gene (reference sequence). TCRdb records Illumina NovaSeq 6000 as the sequencer. cDNA libraries for TCRalpha and TCRbeta were prepared by 5'RACE using constant-segment primers, with sample barcodes and unique molecular identifiers added. Trizol reagent was used to extract RNA from every sample. The libraries were amplified in two PCR steps, and the second step added a second sample barcode and Illumina TruSeq adapters. Sequencing of libraries was performed on an Illumina NovaSeq with 2 x 150 bp paired-end reads. Per the original workflow: Demultiplexing of reads and collapsing into UMI-guided consensus sequences were performed with migec v1.2.7. Using mixcr v2.1.11, the UMI consensuses were aligned to TRA and TRB V and J templates and assembled into clonotypes. A clonotype was counted as expanded or contracted only if both edgeR and NoisET called the change significant, with noise models trained on biological replicates. For edgeR calls, a false discovery rate-adjusted p below 0.01 and a log2 fold-change threshold of 1 were applied. As an exploratory analysis of dynamics, PCA with hierarchical clustering was applied to max-normalized trajectories of the 1000 most abundant clonotypes. Each responding clone was given a CD4 or CD8 phenotype based on the CD4+ and CD8+ repertoires, which had been sequenced separately. The public reads were run again by TCRdb, first through fastp at Q25 and then through MiXCR, and only productive beta chains were kept. All rows with the same CDR3 protein become a single entry with the most common DNA and genes. TCRdb's processing, not the study's, gives the V and J calls here. The sample table records approximately 350,000 distinct CDR3 sequences; approximately 15% of these occur just once. The leading ten clones occupy roughly 22% of the sample.

Study-wide conclusions, independent of this receptor: Contracting CD4+ clones appeared mostly in the CM and EM memory subsets, whereas CD8+ clones were enriched in EMRA. Some responding clones were detected in pre-infection memory, which suggested that pre-existing cross-reactive memory T cells had joined the SARS-CoV-2 response. From day 15 to 85, contracting clones showed balanced CD4/CD8 phenotypes, whereas a second wave of clones that expanded from day 15 to 37 leaned towards CD4+. SARS-CoV-2 specificity was not confirmed for the second-wave clones peaking on day 37. Only a couple of mild cases were covered in the study, and larger cohorts including severe cases with pre-infection samples were considered necessary.

Sequencing input: PBMCs or a T cell subset sorted from them (not recorded which). This receptor was identified in a man aged 18-30 years who had mild COVID-19 (a few samples of this study predate the infection). The sample titles of this study are shuffled in the database, so cell type and time point are left out; the donor was told from shared clones. The rearrangement joined TRBV30 to TRBJ2-7, with TRBD1 perhaps the D gene, on 6 matching bases. The nucleotide sequence is TGTGCCTGGAGCCCAGGGGACTACGAGCAGTACTTC. Translated, it gives CAWSPGDYEQYF.